This T cell receptor (beta chain) derives from a study of graft-versus-host responses after intestinal transplantation. Repertoires were generated with immunoSEQ multiplex PCR, while TCRdb's copy carries only in-frame clones and drops some. The data show 10,000 to 15,000 clones, approximately 35% seen once. The CDR3 runs 14 residues. Germline V lookup: CDR1 SGHAT, CDR2 FQNNGV. Trimming removed 4 bases from V and 3 bases from J; junction bases left unmatched: 0. Plating combined some 200,000 CFSE-labeled responder cells with some 200,000 irradiated, violet-dye-labeled stimulator cells. Dividing CFSE-low CD3+CD4+ and CD3+CD8+ responders were isolated by sorting after the reaction.

This chain links TRBV11-2 with TRBJ2-1, with 10 bases that match TRBD2. Sequences were derived from alloreactive CD8+ T cells from a mixed lymphocyte reaction culture, sampled before intestinal transplant. As to subset: CFSE-low proliferating T cells sorted from roughly six-day pre-transplant mixed lymphocyte reaction (GvH or HvG direction). This TCR was recovered from a human patient who received an intestinal transplant. DNA of the CDR3: TGTGCCAGCAGCTGGACTAGCGGCTACAATGAGCAGTTCTTC. This encodes CASSWTSGYNEQFF. The full variable domain, in which reference TRBV11-2 and TRBJ2-1 provide the parts outside the CDR3, is EAGVAQSPRYKIIEKRQSVAFWCNPISGHATLYWYQQILGQGPKLLIQFQNNGVVDDSQLPKDRFSAERLKGVDSTLKIQPAKLEDSAVYLCASSWTSGYNEQFFGPGTRLTVL.